The present T cell receptor beta chain was sequenced within a study of human T cells and chemical hapten exposure. Study information: Sensitization was performed using 2% DPC on a 2 cm by 2 cm upper inner arm skin site.

Trimming took 0 bases from V and 4 from J; bases not matched to a gene: 3. This CDR3 region has 15 residues. The germline CDR1 and CDR2 sequences are LGHNA and YSLEER. This sample's time point: patch test 1, 2 weeks after DPC sensitization. As for treatment: therapeutic diphenylcyclopropenone sensitization with weekly scalp DPC. At patch-test visits, sampling came before the patch test. The study's library attached unique molecular identifiers to single cDNA molecules. TCRdb reanalysed the RACE reads using MiXCR and keeps one entry per CDR3 protein. Of approximately 350,000 distinct CDR3 sequences listed, around 7% were seen once; the top ten hold more than 7%. This clonotype was seen ten or more times.

This sequence originates from a woman under 30 with alopecia areata. Some clones in this sample may be carry-over from other donors' samples. Source: whole blood, taken in connection with sensitization to the hapten diphenylcyclopropenone (DPC). This rearrangement joins TRBV4-3 to TRBJ1-2; 9 positions match TRBD1. CDR3 sequence reads: CASSQDTGGGYGYTF. The CDR3 DNA is TGCGCCAGCAGCCAAGACACAGGGGGCGGCTATGGCTACACCTTC.